This T cell receptor delta chain was obtained from a study of γδ T cells in repeated Plasmodium falciparum infection. Study-level findings and limits: Malian children's Vdelta2-negative repertoires appeared more expanded and less diverse than Australians'. Vgamma9/Vdelta2+ T cells showed a stable polyclonal repertoire with shared TCRgamma sequences. Repeated controlled infections reportedly drove waves of new clonotype selection in Vdelta2-negative, mostly Vdelta1+, gammadelta repertoires.

Vgamma9/Vdelta2+ and Vdelta2-negative gammadelta T cells were flow-sorted from PBMC for bulk sequencing. The CDR3 spans 23 residues. Germline CDR1 reads TVYSNPD; CDR2 reads GDNSRS (reference sequence). TCRdb redid the clone calls on the multiplex PCR reads with CATT. The sample yields 90,000 or so delta-chain clones, more than 0.85% seen once. In regard to this clone: The antigen remains unidentified. The protein in TCRdb stems from a much larger clone and differs at residue 20 from this DNA's translation, likely a read error; here the protein is translated from the DNA.

The sequence derives from a pool of human donors (malaria-infected and uninfected, not separated). J is TRDJ1 and V is TRDV3, with TRDD3 matching over 8 bases. Input material: gamma-delta T cells from blood. The CDR3 sequence: CAFRGVRSGLQGGGLLYTDELIF. The CDR3, as DNA: TGTGCCTTTAGAGGGGTTAGGTCGGGCCTACAGGGTGGGGGATTACTGTACACCGATGAACTCATCTTT.